This TCR beta chain was recovered during a study of shared clonotypes between healthy human individuals. The protocol was immunoSEQ multiplex PCR, while the TCRdb copy is restricted to in-frame clones and leaves out a portion. The table shows more than 2 million clones, with 85% to 95% occurring only once. Study-level results: Of the naive CD4 clonotypes, around 5.2% were shared across a few donors.

Notes on this clone: The antigen remains unidentified. Other nucleotide sequences in the sample specify the same CDR3.

This CDR3 has 12 amino acids. V was pared by 6 bases and J by 2 bases, with 6 bases between. Germline V gene data show CDR1 as MNHNS and CDR2 as SASEGT. This receptor was taken from a man in his late teens or twenties in good health. The chain is built from TRBV6-1 and TRBJ2-3; D unresolved. The sample consisted of naive CD4+ T cells sorted from blood. Subset in this sample: CD45RA+ positively selected. DNA for the CDR3: TGTGCCAGCAGCCTGAACACAGATACGCAGTATTTT. Encoded protein: CASSLNTDTQYF.